A single sample is the source of the 13 T cell receptor beta chains below, sequenced in a study of cytomegalovirus exposure and HLA in healthy donors. Profiled with immunoSEQ multiplex PCR; TCRdb holds only in-frame clones, not every one. This sample yields 170,000 or so clones, of which around 85% are seen a single time; more than 15% belongs to the top ten. What was sequenced was PBMCs. The receptor set was obtained from a young man in good health and CMV-seropositive.

The count of this clone is one. The chain uses TRBV19 and TRBJ1-5; the match to TRBD1 covers 8 bases. Germline V lookup: CDR1 LNHDA, CDR2 SQIVND (reference sequence). The CDR3 totals 14 residues. CDR3 protein: CAIGRGPGNQPQHF. The CDR3 DNA reads TGTGCTATCGGCAGGGGGCCCGGCAATCAGCCCCAGCATTTT. Combining the CDR3 with reference TRBV19 and TRBJ1-5 gives the whole variable domain DGGITQSPKYLFRKEGQNVTLSCEQNLNHDAMYWYRQDPGQGLRLIYYSQIVNDFQKGDIAEGYSVSREKKESFPLTVTSAQKNPTAFYLCAIGRGPGNQPQHFGDGTRLSIL.

The chain recombines TRBV11-3 with TRBJ2-1, with 7 bases identical to TRBD2. The germline V gene encodes CDR1 SGHNT and CDR2 YENEEA. The CDR3 has 13 amino acids. V was pared by 3 bases and J by 5 bases, with 1 base of the junction left unmatched. CDR3 amino acids: CASSLGGDNEQFF. DNA of the CDR3: TGTGCCAGCAGCTTGGGGGGGGACAATGAGCAGTTCTTC.

The V and J genes are TRBV29-1 and TRBJ2-1, with a tentative D call TRBD2 (6 bases). V dropped 7 bases and J dropped 5 bases, with 21 bases sitting between them. The germline CDR1 and CDR2 sequences are SQVTM and ANQGSEA. This CDR3 is 15 amino acids long. CDR3 sequence (DNA): TGCAGCGCGTGGTATTGGGCTAGCGCTCACAATGAGCAGTTCTTC. This gives the protein CSAWYWASAHNEQFF.

The chain employs TRBV5-1 and TRBJ2-7; maybe TRBD1 (6 bases). Between the trimmed V and J ends, which lost 3 bases and 6 bases, there was a span of 13 bases. CDR1 is SGHRS and CDR2 is YFSETQ in the germline V gene. This CDR3 is 13 amino acids long. The CDR3 loop is CASSYESDSEQYF. DNA for the CDR3: TGCGCCAGCAGCTACGAATCGGACAGCGAGCAGTACTTC.

The chain combines TRBV28 with TRBJ1-4, with D perhaps matching TRBD1 (6 bases). Trimming left V 4 bases short and J 6 bases short, with 15 bases between. Looked up from germline, CDR1 is MDHEN and CDR2 is SYDVKM. The CDR3 totals 15 residues. CDR3 bases: TGTGCCAGCAGTTCACCAGGGGAGGGACATGAAAAACTGTTTTTT. This gives the protein CASSSPGEGHEKLFF.

V gene TRBV28 combines with J gene TRBJ2-1, with unresolved D. V lost 5 bases and J 7 bases, leaving 6 bases between the germline ends. The CDR3 covers 11 residues. CDR1 and CDR2 from the germline V gene are MDHEN and SYDVKM. This CDR3 is CASSVLNEQFF. The DNA of the CDR3 is TGTGCCAGCAGTGTGTTAAATGAGCAGTTCTTC. The complete variable domain, with remaining parts taken from reference TRBV28 and TRBJ2-1, reads DVKVTQSSRYLVKRTGEKVFLECVQDMDHENMFWYRQDPGLGLRLIYFSYDVKMKEKGDIPEGYSVSREKKERFSLILESASTNQTSMYLCASSVLNEQFFGPGTRLTVL.

The rearrangement links TRBV7-2 to TRBJ2-2, with 7 bases fitting TRBD2. Germline lookup yields CDR1 SGHTA and CDR2 FQGNSA. V shed 1 base, J shed 5 bases, and the junction held 1 base outside the gene matches. This CDR3 spans 14 amino acids. The CDR3 is CASSLGGLTGELFF. DNA of the CDR3: TGTGCCAGCAGCTTAGGGGGACTAACCGGGGAGCTGTTTTTT.

This clone was seen a handful of times. The V and J genes are TRBV13 and TRBJ2-7; no reliable D call. This CDR3 spans 15 amino acids. Looked up from germline, CDR1 is PRHDT and CDR2 is FYEKMQ (reference sequence). Trimming shortened V by 4 bases and J by 0 bases, and 13 bases separated the two germline ends. This chain's CDR3 is CASSSGRVSSYEQYF. The CDR3 bases are TGTGCCAGCAGCTCAGGACGGGTTAGCTCCTACGAGCAGTACTTC.

The chain recombines TRBV11-2 with TRBJ2-7; the D gene is possibly TRBD2 (5 bases). From germline, CDR1 is SGHAT and CDR2 FQNNGV. The CDR3 length is 18 residues. Trimming pared 1 base from V and 3 bases from J, leaving 22 bases between. The CDR3 region is CASSLVGWARGNIYEQYF. As DNA, the CDR3 is TGTGCCAGCAGCTTAGTGGGATGGGCGCGAGGGAATATCTACGAGCAGTACTTC.

The count of this clone is one. The CDR3 region is CASSLIAAYNEQFF. The CDR3 DNA reads TGCGCCAGCAGCTTAATAGCGGCTTACAATGAGCAGTTCTTC. J is TRBJ2-1 and V is TRBV5-1, with D perhaps TRBD2 (6 bases). The ends were cut back, 2 bases at V and 4 bases at J, with 10 bases in the middle. Germline CDR1 and CDR2: SGHRS and YFSETQ. The CDR3 is 14 residues long.

The chain uses TRBV9 and TRBJ2-3; a weak D match, TRBD2 (5 bases). The CDR3 is 15 residues long. Trimming cost V 4 bases and J 3 bases, with 15 bases left between them. Germline CDR1 SGDLS, CDR2 YYNGEE. CDR3 sequence reads: CASSPTNEGTDTQYF. The CDR3 nucleotides are TGTGCCAGCAGCCCCACAAATGAGGGAACAGATACGCAGTATTTT. Based on the CDR3 plus reference TRBV9 and TRBJ2-3, the full variable domain is DSGVTQTPKHLITATGQRVTLRCSPRSGDLSVYWYQQSLDQGLQFLIQYYNGEERAKGNILERFSAQQFPDLHSELNLSSLELGDSALYFCASSPTNEGTDTQYFGPGTRLTVL.

V usage is TRBV2 and J usage is TRBJ2-7; maybe TRBD1 (5 bases). This CDR3 is 14 amino acids long. Trimming shortened V by 3 bases and J by 4 bases, and 13 bases separated the two germline ends. The germline V gene encodes CDR1 SNHLY and CDR2 FYNNEI. CDR3 nucleotides: TGTGCCAGCAGTGAGGCAGGGTGGAGTTACGAGCAGTACTTC. This sequence encodes CASSEAGWSYEQYF.

The CDR3 bases are TGTGCCAGCAGTGATGCGGGACGGATGCTCTACGAGCAGTACTTC. Translated, it gives CASSDAGRMLYEQYF. V is TRBV28 and J is TRBJ2-7; D perhaps matches TRBD2 (6 bases). CDR1 is MDHEN, CDR2 SYDVKM, per germline. Trimming cost V 5 bases and J 3 bases, with 17 bases left between them. The CDR3 is made up of 15 amino acids.